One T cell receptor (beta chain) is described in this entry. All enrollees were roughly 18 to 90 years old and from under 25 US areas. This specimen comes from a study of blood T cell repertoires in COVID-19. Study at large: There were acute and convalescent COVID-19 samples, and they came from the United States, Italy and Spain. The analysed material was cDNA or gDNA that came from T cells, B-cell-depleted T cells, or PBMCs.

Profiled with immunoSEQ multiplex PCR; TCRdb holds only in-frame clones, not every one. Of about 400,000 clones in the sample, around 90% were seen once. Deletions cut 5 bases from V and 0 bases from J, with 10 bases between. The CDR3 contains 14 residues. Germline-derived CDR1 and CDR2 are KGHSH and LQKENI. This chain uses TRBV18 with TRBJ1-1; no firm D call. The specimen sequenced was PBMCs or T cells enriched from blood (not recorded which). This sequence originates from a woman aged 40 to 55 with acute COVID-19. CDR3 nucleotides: TGTGCCAGCTCATCAGAGGCTATGAACACTGAAGCTTTCTTT. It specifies CASSSEAMNTEAFF.